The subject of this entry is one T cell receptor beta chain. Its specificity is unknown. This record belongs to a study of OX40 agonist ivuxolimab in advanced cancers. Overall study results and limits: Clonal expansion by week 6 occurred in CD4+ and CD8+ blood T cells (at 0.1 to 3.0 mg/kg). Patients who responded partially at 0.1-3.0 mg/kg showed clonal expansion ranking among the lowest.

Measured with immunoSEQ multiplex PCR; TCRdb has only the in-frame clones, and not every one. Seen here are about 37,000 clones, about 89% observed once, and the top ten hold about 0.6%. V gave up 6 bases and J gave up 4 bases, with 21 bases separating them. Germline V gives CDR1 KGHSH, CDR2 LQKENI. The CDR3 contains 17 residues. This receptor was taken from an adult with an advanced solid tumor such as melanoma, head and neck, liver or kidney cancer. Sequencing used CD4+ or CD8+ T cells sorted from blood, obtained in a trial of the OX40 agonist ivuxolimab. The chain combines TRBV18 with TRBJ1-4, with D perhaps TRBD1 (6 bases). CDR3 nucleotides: TGTGCCAGCTCTCCCCTCATGGCGGACAGCTTTAATGAAAAACTGTTTTTT. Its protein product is CASSPLMADSFNEKLFF.